A single sample is the source of the 11 T cell receptor beta chains below, sequenced in a study of blood T cell repertoires in COVID-19. Libraries were prepared by immunoSEQ multiplex PCR; TCRdb keeps only in-frame clonotypes and omits some of them. The data show approximately 250,000 clones, 70% to 90% seen once. Sequencing used PBMCs or T cells enriched from blood (not recorded which). The origin of the receptors is a woman aged 40 to 49 with acute COVID-19.

This clone was counted once. This chain connects TRBV3-1 (or the pseudogene TRBV3-2) to TRBJ2-5; 7 nucleotides match TRBD2. The CDR3 runs to 13 residues. The V gene's germline CDR1 is LGHDT and CDR2 YNNKEL (reference sequence). Losses at the gene ends were 10 bases for V and 1 base for J; bases not matched to a gene: 6. CDR3 protein: CAISSGIQETQYF. CDR3 nucleotide sequence: TGTGCCATCTCCAGCGGGATCCAAGAGACCCAGTACTTC.

This rearrangement joins TRBV6-5 to TRBJ2-7; TRBD1 is a possible D gene (6 bases). V was shortened by 5 bases and J by 2 bases, with 10 bases between the two germline ends. The germline V gene encodes CDR1 MNHEY and CDR2 SVGAGI. This CDR3 has 13 amino acids. The CDR3, as DNA: TGTGCCAGCAGTCTTACAGGGCCCTACGAGCAGTACGTC. It translates to CASSLTGPYEQYV.

The gene calls are TRBV3-1 (or the pseudogene TRBV3-2) and TRBJ1-1, with D uncertain. V dropped 0 bases and J dropped 11 bases, with 13 bases sitting between them. The length of the CDR3 is 13 residues. CDR1 LGHDT and CDR2 YNNKEL come from the germline V gene (reference sequence). CDR3 residues: CASSQDLGLRAFF. The CDR3 bases are TGTGCCAGCAGCCAAGATCTTGGGTTGAGGGCTTTCTTT.

V and J are TRBV9 and TRBJ2-3, with 7 nucleotides matching TRBD2. The germline CDR1 and CDR2 sequences are SGDLS and YYNGEE. The length of the CDR3 is 14 residues. The V segment lost 0 bases and the J segment 5 bases; nucleotides outside the gene matches: 3. The CDR3 DNA reads TGTGCCAGCAGCGTAGTTCCTAGCGGAGATACGCAGTATTTT. Protein product: CASSVVPSGDTQYF. Together with reference TRBV9 and TRBJ2-3, the CDR3 gives the full variable domain: DSGVTQTPKHLITATGQRVTLRCSPRSGDLSVYWYQQSLDQGLQFLIQYYNGEERAKGNILERFSAQQFPDLHSELNLSSLELGDSALYFCASSVVPSGDTQYFGPGTRLTVL.

This rearrangement joins TRBV5-1 to TRBJ1-1; D might be TRBD1 (6 bases). This CDR3 contains 14 residues. Trimming removed 4 bases from V and 3 bases from J, with 13 bases in between. The germline V gene has CDR1 SGHRS and CDR2 YFSETQ. CDR3 loop: CASSMTGTHTEAFF. The CDR3 nucleotides read TGCGCCAGCAGCATGACAGGCACTCACACTGAAGCTTTCTTT.

The rearrangement links TRBV6-1 to TRBJ1-5; TRBD1 might be the D (6 bases). Trimming stripped 1 base from V and 0 bases from J, with 10 bases between. The CDR3 runs 16 residues. Per the germline V gene, CDR1 is MNHNS and CDR2 is SASEGT. This CDR3 reads CASSEDGRGSNQPQHF. The CDR3 bases are TGTGCCAGCAGTGAAGATGGCAGGGGTAGCAATCAGCCCCAGCATTTT.

The rearrangement links TRBV2 to TRBJ2-1; 12 bases are a match to TRBD2. The CDR3 runs to 18 residues. With 0 bases clipped from V and 4 bases from J, the junction kept 7 bases outside the gene matches. In germline, CDR1 is SNHLY, CDR2 FYNNEI. The CDR3 nucleotides are TGTGCCAGCAGTGAAGCGCATGCGACTAGCGGGAGTTACAATGAGCAGTTCTTC. Translated: CASSEAHATSGSYNEQFF.

V gene TRBV19 combines with J gene TRBJ2-1; D uncertain. Germline V gives CDR1 LNHDA, CDR2 SQIVND (reference sequence). This CDR3 is built from 15 residues. V dropped 5 bases and J dropped 2 bases, with 13 bases sitting between them. CDR3 protein: CASSPIASAYNEQFF. The CDR3 nucleotides read TGTGCCAGTAGTCCGATAGCATCTGCCTACAATGAGCAGTTCTTC.

The J gene is TRBJ2-3, the V gene TRBV6-5; D is perhaps TRBD2 (6 bases). Trimming stripped 6 bases from V and 12 bases from J, with 19 bases between. Germline V gene data show CDR1 as MNHEY and CDR2 as SVGAGI. The CDR3 has 13 residues. The CDR3 nucleotides read TGTGCCAGCAGCCCGGGTGTGGCTAGCGCACAGTATTTT. It encodes CASSPGVASAQYF.

CDR3: CARSFRKSTLRDMNTGELFF. The DNA of the CDR3 is TGTGCCAGAAGCTTCCGAAAGAGCACCTTAAGGGACATGAACACCGGGGAGCTGTTTTTT. The rearrangement joins TRBV5-3 to TRBJ2-2; tentative D call: TRBD1 (6 bases). TRBV5-3 is an ORF, with its function uncertain. CDR3 size: 20 residues. The V and J ends lost 2 bases and 1 base respectively, with 24 bases between them.

J is TRBJ1-6 and V is TRBV9; no definite D call. In germline, CDR1 is SGDLS, CDR2 YYNGEE. V shed 0 bases and J shed 5 bases, with 6 bases lying between them. The CDR3 sequence is 14 residues long. CDR3 DNA sequence: TGTGCCAGCAGCGTAGGAGGGAATAATTCACCCCTCCACTTT. Translation: CASSVGGNNSPLHF.